One and the same sample provided the 18 T cell receptor beta chains below, sequenced in a study of blood T cell repertoires in COVID-19. Assay: immunoSEQ multiplex PCR; the TCRdb copy retains only in-frame clones and omits some. The sample gives 70,000 or so clones, about 86% of which show up once; 3% to 5% is in the top ten. The sequenced material came from peripheral blood. Receptors originate from a man between 65 and 85 years old with active COVID-19.

The rearrangement joins TRBV9 to TRBJ2-1; 9 bases map to TRBD2. V shed 4 bases, J shed 7 bases, and the junction held 15 bases outside the gene matches. CDR3 size: 17 residues. Per the germline V gene, CDR1 is SGDLS and CDR2 is YYNGEE. In nucleotides, the CDR3 is TGTGCCAGCAGCACCCGTCAGACTAGCGGCCTTAAGAATGAGCAGTTCTTC. It yields the protein CASSTRQTSGLKNEQFF.

CDR3 loop: CASRPRDQEGEKLFF. The CDR3, as DNA: TGTGCCAGCAGACCCCGGGACCAGGAGGGTGAAAAACTGTTTTTT. This rearrangement joins TRBV6-5 to TRBJ1-4, with a possible D match to TRBD1 (5 bases). The CDR3 runs 15 residues. Between the trimmed V and J ends, which lost 6 bases and 7 bases, there was a span of 18 bases. CDR1 and CDR2 (germline): MNHEY, SVGAGI.

The sample holds a few counts of this clone. The genes are TRBV15 and TRBJ2-7; D may be TRBD2 (5 bases). This CDR3 spans 13 amino acids. Germline values: CDR1 LNHNV, CDR2 YYDKDF (reference sequence). V was pared by 0 bases and J by 9 bases, with 12 bases between. CDR3 loop: CATSRDEGSRQYF. The CDR3 DNA is TGTGCCACCAGCAGAGATGAGGGCAGTCGGCAGTACTTC.

In this sample, this clone turned up once. V usage is TRBV6-6 and J usage is TRBJ2-7, with 7 bases fitting TRBD1. Germline V gives CDR1 MNHNY, CDR2 SVGAGI (reference sequence). The CDR3 extends over 15 amino acids. V trimming: 2 bases; J trimming: 7 bases; junction bases outside the gene matches: 11. CDR3 residues: CASSYGDSPLGEQYF. In nucleotides, the CDR3 is TGTGCCAGCAGTTACGGGGACAGTCCCCTAGGGGAGCAGTACTTC.

The V call is TRBV2, the J call TRBJ2-7; 7 nucleotides agree with TRBD2. The CDR3 consists of 15 residues. The junction had 10 bases not matched to a gene; V was cut back by 6 bases and J by 2 bases. Germline CDR1 SNHLY, CDR2 FYNNEI. CDR3 nucleotide sequence: TGTGCCAGCAGCCATGGGGGGGACCACACCTACGAGCAGTACTTC. As protein: CASSHGGDHTYEQYF. Full variable domain (remainder filled in from reference TRBV2 and TRBJ2-7): EPEVTQTPSHQVTQMGQEVILRCVPISNHLYFYWYRQILGQKVEFLVSFYNNEISEKSEIFDDQFSVERPDGSNFTLKIRSTKLEDSAMYFCASSHGGDHTYEQYFGPGTRLTVT.

This clone was counted once. The CDR3 DNA is TGCGCCAGCAGCGCCGGACCGCCCTCCAGGGGAGCCGGGGAGCTGTTTTTT. Its translation is CASSAGPPSRGAGELFF. This chain joins TRBV5-1 and TRBJ2-2, with D perhaps TRBD1 (6 bases). Trimming took off 4 bases at V and 6 bases at J, with 22 bases between the two ends. The germline CDR1 and CDR2 sequences are SGHRS and YFSETQ. The CDR3 covers 17 residues.

This clone was seen only once. This chain connects TRBV2 to TRBJ1-6; no clear D. Per the germline V gene, CDR1 is SNHLY and CDR2 is FYNNEI. CDR3 length: 15 residues. V dropped 6 bases and J dropped 5 bases, with 14 bases sitting between them. This CDR3 reads CASSGVGPHNSPLHF. In DNA form, the CDR3 reads TGTGCCAGCAGCGGGGTTGGCCCTCATAATTCACCCCTCCACTTT.

The gene calls are TRBV28 and TRBJ2-3, with D possibly TRBD2 on 7 matching bases. Germline CDR1 is MDHEN and CDR2 is SYDVKM. V lost 3 bases, J lost 1 base, and 14 bases lay in between. This CDR3 region has 16 residues. In nucleotides, the CDR3 is TGTGCCAGCAGTTTTGGGGGGGCTCGTGGCACAGATACGCAGTATTTT. Residues: CASSFGGARGTDTQYF.

The chain combines TRBV11-3 with TRBJ2-7; 9 bases fit TRBD1. J gave up 3 bases and V 7 bases, and 7 bases lay outside the gene matches. The CDR3 is 14 residues long. Germline V gene data show CDR1 as SGHNT and CDR2 as YENEEA. CDR3 coding DNA: TGTGCCAGCACTTGGGGACAGGGCGGCTACGAGCAGTACTTC. Translating gives CASTWGQGGYEQYF.

This chain connects TRBV18 to TRBJ2-1; TRBD1 agrees at 9 bases. The germline V gene has CDR1 KGHSH and CDR2 LQKENI. CDR3 length: 17 residues. Trimming removed 3 bases from V and 1 base from J; junction bases left unmatched: 7. The CDR3 is CASSPTGGRGSYNEQFF. CDR3 DNA: TGTGCCAGCTCACCCACAGGGGGCAGAGGGTCCTACAATGAGCAGTTCTTC.

J is TRBJ2-7 and V is TRBV29-1; possible D gene TRBD1, 5 bases. The CDR3 runs to 13 residues. Germline V gene lookup returns CDR1 SQVTM and CDR2 ANQGSEA. The V gene lost 4 bases and the J gene lost 6 bases, with 16 bases spanning the gap. CDR3 loop: CSVGSRDATEQYF. The CDR3 DNA follows: TGCAGCGTTGGGAGCAGGGATGCCACCGAGCAGTACTTC.

This clone appeared a single time. The J gene is TRBJ2-1, the V gene TRBV29-1, with TRBD2 identical over 8 bases. Germline CDR1 reads SQVTM; CDR2 reads ANQGSEA. The V and J ends lost 7 bases and 7 bases, in that order; junction bases with no gene match: 12. The CDR3 runs 14 residues. The CDR3 coding sequence is TGCAGCGGTAGCGGGGAGGGCCGCTGGAATGAGCAGTTCTTC. This sequence encodes CSGSGEGRWNEQFF.

The chain combines TRBV19 with TRBJ2-3; no clear D. Trimming shortened V by 6 bases and J by 5 bases, and 6 bases separated the two germline ends. The germline V gene encodes CDR1 LNHDA and CDR2 SQIVND (reference sequence). The CDR3 consists of 11 residues. CDR3 amino acids: CASRRLDTQYF. CDR3 nucleotides: TGTGCCAGTAGGAGGTTAGATACGCAGTATTTT. Based on the CDR3 plus reference TRBV19 and TRBJ2-3, the full variable domain is DGGITQSPKYLFRKEGQNVTLSCEQNLNHDAMYWYRQDPGQGLRLIYYSQIVNDFQKGDIAEGYSVSREKKESFPLTVTSAQKNPTAFYLCASRRLDTQYFGPGTRLTVL.

The chain joins TRBV5-4 to TRBJ2-1; D not resolved. The CDR3 is 11 amino acids. Germline CDR1 is SGHNT and CDR2 is YYREEE (reference sequence). V lost 2 bases and J lost 5, with 2 bases in between. The CDR3 protein is CASSFNNEQFF. CDR3 bases: TGTGCCAGCAGCTTCAACAATGAGCAGTTCTTC.

This clone was seen a few times. CDR3 nucleotides: TGCGCCACCAGGTTCCTCACCGGGGAGCTGTTTTTT. Its translation is CATRFLTGELFF. The chain has TRBV10-1 and TRBJ2-2; D gene uncertain. The CDR3 runs to 12 residues. CDR1 and CDR2 (germline): WNHNN, SYGVQD (reference sequence). Trimming stripped 10 bases from V and 4 bases from J, with 10 bases between.

This chain connects TRBV28 to TRBJ1-5; possibly TRBD1 for D (5 bases). The V gene's germline CDR1 is MDHEN and CDR2 SYDVKM. The CDR3 consists of 17 residues. V was clipped by 3 bases and J by 0 bases, with 15 bases between them. CDR3 nucleotide sequence: TGTGCCAGCAGTTTCCGGGTCAGGGTTCCTAGCAATCAGCCCCAGCATTTT. Amino acids: CASSFRVRVPSNQPQHF.

The V gene is TRBV7-2, the J gene TRBJ2-4; D possibly corresponds to TRBD1 (6 bases). CDR1 and CDR2 from the germline V gene are SGHTA and FQGNSA. V lost 7 bases and J lost 5, with 12 bases in between. The CDR3 has 13 residues. The DNA for the CDR3 is TGTGCCAGCAAAAAAGGGGGAGAAAACATTCAGTACTTC. Amino acids: CASKKGGENIQYF.

The chain has TRBV9 and TRBJ2-5; 8 bases line up with TRBD2. Unmatched junction bases numbered 9, after V lost 4 bases and J lost 4 bases. The CDR3 covers 15 residues. Per germline, CDR1 SGDLS and CDR2 YYNGEE. The DNA for the CDR3 is TGTGCCAGCAGCCCCCCGTCCGGGGGGGGAGAGACCCAGTACTTC. Its protein is CASSPPSGGGETQYF.